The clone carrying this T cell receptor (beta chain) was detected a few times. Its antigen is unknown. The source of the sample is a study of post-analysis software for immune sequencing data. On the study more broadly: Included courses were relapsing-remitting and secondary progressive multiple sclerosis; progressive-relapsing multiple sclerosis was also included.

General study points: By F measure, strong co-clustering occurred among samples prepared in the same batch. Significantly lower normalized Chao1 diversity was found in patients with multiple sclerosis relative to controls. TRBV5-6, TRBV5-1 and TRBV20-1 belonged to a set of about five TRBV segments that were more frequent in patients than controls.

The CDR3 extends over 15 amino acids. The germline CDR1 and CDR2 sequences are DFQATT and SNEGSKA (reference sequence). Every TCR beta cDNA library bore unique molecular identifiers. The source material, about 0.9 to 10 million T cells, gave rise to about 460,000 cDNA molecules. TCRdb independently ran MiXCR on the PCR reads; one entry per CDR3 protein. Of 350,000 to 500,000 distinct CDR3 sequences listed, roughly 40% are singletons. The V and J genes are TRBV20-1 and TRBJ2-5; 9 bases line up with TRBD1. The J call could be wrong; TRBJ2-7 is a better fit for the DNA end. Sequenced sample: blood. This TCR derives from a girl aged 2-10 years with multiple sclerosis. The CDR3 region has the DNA TGCAGTGCTAGAGTCCCGGACAGGGGAGCGAGCGAGCAGTACTTC. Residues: CSARVPDRGASEQYF.